This T cell receptor (beta chain) was sequenced during a study of T cells in Graves' hyperthyroidism and ophthalmopathy. Germline CDR1 and CDR2: MNHNS and SASEGT. The CDR3 extends over 14 amino acids. Trimming shortened V by 6 bases and J by 6 bases, and 17 bases separated the two germline ends. From RNA transcripts, TCR beta CDR3 regions were amplified. HTBI primers were the set used in a first-round RT-PCR of the TCR CDR3. TCRdb processed the multiplex PCR reads anew with MiXCR; each CDR3 protein has one entry. In the table there are 600,000 to 850,000 distinct CDR3 sequences, 15% to 20% of which are singletons. This clonotype appeared a few times.

The origin of this receptor is a woman in her forties or fifties with Graves' hyperthyroidism that later progressed to Graves' ophthalmopathy. This chain uses TRBV6-1 with TRBJ1-2, with D possibly matching TRBD1 (5 bases). Sequenced input: blood. The CDR3 here is CASRGAGEEDGYTF. In DNA form, the CDR3 reads TGTGCCAGCAGAGGGGCAGGCGAAGAGGATGGCTACACCTTC.